The T cell receptor beta chain described here comes from a study of blood T cell repertoires in COVID-19. Overall study context: PBMCs, B-cell-depleted T cells, or T cells were the source of the cDNA or gDNA that made up the material.

V lost 4 bases to trimming and J lost 6 bases; unmatched junction nucleotides: 9. Germline-derived CDR1 and CDR2 are SGHRS and YFSETQ. CDR3 length: 15 amino acids. In this sample, this clone turned up once. Per the original data handling: Scientists estimated how many nucleated cells there were by amplifying reference gene primers. Profiling relied on immunoSEQ multiplex PCR, and the TCRdb table lists in-frame clones only, not all of them. That table gives V, J and clone size, and the DNA gave D and trimming. The sample lists about 200,000 clones, more than 75% occurring once. The V and J genes are TRBV5-1 and TRBJ1-4; 7 positions match TRBD1. Material for sequencing was peripheral blood. This clonotype was sampled from a woman older than 75 with COVID-19, enrolled during active disease. The DNA for the CDR3 is TGCGCCAGCAGCCCTTATGGGACAGTTGATGAAAAACTGTTTTTT. Protein: CASSPYGTVDEKLFF.